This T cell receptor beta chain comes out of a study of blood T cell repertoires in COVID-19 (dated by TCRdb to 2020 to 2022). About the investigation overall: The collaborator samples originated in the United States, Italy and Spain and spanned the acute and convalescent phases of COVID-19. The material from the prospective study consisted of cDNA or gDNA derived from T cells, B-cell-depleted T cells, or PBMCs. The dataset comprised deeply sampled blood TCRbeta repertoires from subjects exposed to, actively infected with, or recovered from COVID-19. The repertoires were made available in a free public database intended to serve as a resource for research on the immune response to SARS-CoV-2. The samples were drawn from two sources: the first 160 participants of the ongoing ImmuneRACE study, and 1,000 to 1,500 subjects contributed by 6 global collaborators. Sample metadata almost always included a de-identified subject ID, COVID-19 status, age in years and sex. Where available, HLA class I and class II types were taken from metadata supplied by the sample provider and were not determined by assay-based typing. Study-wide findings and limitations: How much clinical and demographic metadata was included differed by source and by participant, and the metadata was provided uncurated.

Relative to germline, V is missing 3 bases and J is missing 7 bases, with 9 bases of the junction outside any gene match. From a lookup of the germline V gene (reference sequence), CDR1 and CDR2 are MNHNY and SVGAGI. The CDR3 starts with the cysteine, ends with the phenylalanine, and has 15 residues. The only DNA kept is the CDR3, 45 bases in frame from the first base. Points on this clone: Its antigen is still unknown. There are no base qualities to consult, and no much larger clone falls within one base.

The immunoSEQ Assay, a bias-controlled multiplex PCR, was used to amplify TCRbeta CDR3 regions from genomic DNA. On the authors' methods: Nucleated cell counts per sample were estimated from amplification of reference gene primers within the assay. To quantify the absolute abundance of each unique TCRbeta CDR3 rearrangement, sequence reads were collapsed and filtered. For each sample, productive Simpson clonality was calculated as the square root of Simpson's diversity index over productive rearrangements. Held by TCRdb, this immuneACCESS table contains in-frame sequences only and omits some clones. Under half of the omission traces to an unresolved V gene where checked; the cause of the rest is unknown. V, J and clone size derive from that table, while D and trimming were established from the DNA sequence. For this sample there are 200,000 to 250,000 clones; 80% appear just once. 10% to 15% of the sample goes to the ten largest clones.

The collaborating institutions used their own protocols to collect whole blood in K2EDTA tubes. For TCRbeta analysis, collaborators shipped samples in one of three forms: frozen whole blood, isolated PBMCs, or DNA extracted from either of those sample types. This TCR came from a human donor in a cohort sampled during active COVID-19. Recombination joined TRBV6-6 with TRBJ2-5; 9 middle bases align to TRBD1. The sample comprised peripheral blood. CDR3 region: CASSYMGTGSGTQYF. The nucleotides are TGTGCCAGCAGTTATATGGGGACAGGGTCGGGGACCCAGTACTTC.